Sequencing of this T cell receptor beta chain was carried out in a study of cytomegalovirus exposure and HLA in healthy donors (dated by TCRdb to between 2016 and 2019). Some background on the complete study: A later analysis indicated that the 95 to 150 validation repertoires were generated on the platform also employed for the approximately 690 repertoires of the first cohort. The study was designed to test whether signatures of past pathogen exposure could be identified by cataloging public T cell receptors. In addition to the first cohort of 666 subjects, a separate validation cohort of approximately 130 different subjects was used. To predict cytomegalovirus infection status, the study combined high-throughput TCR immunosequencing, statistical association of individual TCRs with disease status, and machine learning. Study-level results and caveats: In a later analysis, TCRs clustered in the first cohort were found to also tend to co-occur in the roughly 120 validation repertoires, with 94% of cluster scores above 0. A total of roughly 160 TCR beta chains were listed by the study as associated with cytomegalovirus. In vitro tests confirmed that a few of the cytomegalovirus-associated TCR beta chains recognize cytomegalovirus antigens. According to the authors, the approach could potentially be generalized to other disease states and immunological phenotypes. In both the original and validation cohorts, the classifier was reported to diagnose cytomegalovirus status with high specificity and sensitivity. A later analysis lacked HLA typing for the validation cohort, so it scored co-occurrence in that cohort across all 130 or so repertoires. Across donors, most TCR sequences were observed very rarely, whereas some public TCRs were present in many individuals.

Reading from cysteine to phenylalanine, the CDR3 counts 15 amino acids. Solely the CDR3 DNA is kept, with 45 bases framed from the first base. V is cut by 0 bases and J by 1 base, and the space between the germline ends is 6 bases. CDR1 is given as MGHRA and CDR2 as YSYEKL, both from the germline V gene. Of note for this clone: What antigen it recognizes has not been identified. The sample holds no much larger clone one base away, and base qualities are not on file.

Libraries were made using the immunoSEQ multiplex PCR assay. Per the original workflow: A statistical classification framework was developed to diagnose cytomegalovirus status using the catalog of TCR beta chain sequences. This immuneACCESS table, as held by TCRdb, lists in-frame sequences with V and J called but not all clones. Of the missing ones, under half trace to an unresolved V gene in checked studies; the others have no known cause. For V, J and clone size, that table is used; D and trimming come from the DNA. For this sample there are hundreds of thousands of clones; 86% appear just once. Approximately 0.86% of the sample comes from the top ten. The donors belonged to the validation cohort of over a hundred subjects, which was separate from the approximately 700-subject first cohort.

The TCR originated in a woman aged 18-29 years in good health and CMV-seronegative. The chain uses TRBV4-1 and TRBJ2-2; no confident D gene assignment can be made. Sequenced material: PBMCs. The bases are TGCGCCAGCAGCCAAGAACCAGGGAACACCGGGGAGCTGTTTTTT. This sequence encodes CASSQEPGNTGELFF.